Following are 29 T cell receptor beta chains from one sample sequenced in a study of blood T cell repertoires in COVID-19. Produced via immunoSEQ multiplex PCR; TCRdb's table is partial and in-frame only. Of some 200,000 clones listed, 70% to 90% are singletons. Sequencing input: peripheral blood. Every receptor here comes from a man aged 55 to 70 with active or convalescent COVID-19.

The CDR3 here is CASSQDRGGREQFF. CDR3 coding DNA: TGTGCCAGCAGCCAAGACAGGGGAGGGAGGGAGCAGTTCTTC. The genes are TRBV4-2 and TRBJ2-1; D possibly corresponds to TRBD2 (7 bases). Trimming cost V 0 bases and J 10 bases, with 13 bases left between them. The CDR3 spans 14 residues. Germline-derived CDR1 and CDR2 are LGHNA and YNFKEQ.

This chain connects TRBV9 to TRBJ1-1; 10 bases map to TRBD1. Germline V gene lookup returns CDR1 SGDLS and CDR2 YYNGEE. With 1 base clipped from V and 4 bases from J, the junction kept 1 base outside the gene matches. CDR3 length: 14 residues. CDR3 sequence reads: CASSVRTGGTEAFF. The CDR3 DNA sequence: TGTGCCAGCAGCGTAAGGACAGGGGGCACTGAAGCTTTCTTT.

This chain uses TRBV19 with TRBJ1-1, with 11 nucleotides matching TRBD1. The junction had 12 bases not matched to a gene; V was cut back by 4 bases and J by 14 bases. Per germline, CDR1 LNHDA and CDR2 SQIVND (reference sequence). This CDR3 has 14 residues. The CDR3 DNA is TGTGCCAGTAGTACCCAAGGACAGGGGGCTTCCTACTTCTTT. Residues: CASSTQGQGASYFF.

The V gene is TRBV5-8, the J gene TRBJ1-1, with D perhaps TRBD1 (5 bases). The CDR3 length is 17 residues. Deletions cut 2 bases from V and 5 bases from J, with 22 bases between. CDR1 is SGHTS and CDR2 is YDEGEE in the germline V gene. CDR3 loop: CASSFRWGNPGGTEAFF. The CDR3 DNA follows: TGTGCCAGCAGCTTCCGGTGGGGGAATCCTGGAGGGACTGAAGCTTTCTTT.

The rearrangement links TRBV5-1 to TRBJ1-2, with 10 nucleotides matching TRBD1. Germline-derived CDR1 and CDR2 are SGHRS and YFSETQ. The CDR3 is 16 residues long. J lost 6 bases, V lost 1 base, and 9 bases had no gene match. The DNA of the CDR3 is TGCGCCAGCAGCTTGTGGGGGACAGGGGACTCGGATGGCTACACCTTC. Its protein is CASSLWGTGDSDGYTF.

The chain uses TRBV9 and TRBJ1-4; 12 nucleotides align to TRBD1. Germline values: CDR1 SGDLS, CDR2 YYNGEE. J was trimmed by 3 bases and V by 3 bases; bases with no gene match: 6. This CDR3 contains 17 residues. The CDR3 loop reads CASSAGTGGFANEKLFF. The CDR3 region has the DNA TGTGCCAGCAGCGCCGGGACAGGGGGCTTCGCTAATGAAAAACTGTTTTTT.

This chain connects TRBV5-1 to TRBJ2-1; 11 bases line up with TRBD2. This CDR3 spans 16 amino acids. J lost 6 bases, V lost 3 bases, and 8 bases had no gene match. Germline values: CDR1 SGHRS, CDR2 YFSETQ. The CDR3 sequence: CASSSNSGGVANEQFF. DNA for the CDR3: TGCGCCAGCAGCTCCAATAGCGGGGGGGTTGCCAATGAGCAGTTCTTC.

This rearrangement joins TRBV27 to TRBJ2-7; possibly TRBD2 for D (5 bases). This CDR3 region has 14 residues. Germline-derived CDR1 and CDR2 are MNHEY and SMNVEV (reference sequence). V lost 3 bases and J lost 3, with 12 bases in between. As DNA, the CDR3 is TGTGCCAGCAGTTTTCGTAAAGGGAGCTACGAGCAGTACTTC. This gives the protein CASSFRKGSYEQYF.

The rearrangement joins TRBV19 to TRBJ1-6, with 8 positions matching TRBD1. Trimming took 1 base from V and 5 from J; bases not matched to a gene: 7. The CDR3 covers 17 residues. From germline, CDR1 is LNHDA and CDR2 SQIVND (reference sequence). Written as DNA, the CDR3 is TGTGCCAGTAGTATAGCCCGGACAGGGACTCATAATTCACCCCTCCACTTT. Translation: CASSIARTGTHNSPLHF.

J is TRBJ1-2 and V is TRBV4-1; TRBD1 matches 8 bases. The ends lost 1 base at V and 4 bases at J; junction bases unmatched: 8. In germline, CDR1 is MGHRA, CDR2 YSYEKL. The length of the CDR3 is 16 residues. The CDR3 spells CASSQALGTGSYGYTF. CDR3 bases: TGCGCCAGCAGCCAAGCCCTGGGGACAGGAAGCTATGGCTACACCTTC.

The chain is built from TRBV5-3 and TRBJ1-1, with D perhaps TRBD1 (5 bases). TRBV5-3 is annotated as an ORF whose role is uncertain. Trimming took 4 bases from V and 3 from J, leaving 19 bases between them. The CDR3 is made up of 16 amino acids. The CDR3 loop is CARSPSEGRTYTEAFF. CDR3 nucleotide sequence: TGTGCCAGAAGCCCGTCGGAGGGGAGGACTTACACTGAAGCTTTCTTT.

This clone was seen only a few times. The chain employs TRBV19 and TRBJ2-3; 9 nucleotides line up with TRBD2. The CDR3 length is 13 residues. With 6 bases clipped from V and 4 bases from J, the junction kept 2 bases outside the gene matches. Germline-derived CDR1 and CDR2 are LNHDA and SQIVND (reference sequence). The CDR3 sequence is CASRERGADTQYF. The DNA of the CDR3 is TGTGCCAGTAGGGAGCGGGGGGCAGATACGCAGTATTTT.

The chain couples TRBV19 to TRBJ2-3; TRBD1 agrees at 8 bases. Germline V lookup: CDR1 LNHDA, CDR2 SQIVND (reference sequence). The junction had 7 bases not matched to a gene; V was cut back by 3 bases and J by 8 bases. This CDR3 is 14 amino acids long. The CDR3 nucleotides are TGTGCCAGTAGTATTCGCCAGGGGGCAACTACGCAGTATTTT. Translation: CASSIRQGATTQYF.

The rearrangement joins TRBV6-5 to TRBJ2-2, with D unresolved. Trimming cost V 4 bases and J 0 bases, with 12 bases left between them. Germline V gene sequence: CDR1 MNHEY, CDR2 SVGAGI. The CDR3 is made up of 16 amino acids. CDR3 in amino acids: CASSSKRSSNTGELFF. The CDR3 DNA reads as TGTGCCAGCAGTTCCAAGAGGAGTTCGAACACCGGGGAGCTGTTTTTT.

The CDR3 reads CASSESGTLHNYEQYF. CDR3 nucleotides: TGTGCCAGCAGTGAATCCGGGACACTTCATAACTACGAGCAGTACTTC. The J gene is TRBJ2-7, the V gene TRBV2; tentatively, D is TRBD1 (6 bases). Germline V gene sequence: CDR1 SNHLY, CDR2 FYNNEI. CDR3 length: 16 residues. V lost 2 bases and J lost 3, with 17 bases in between.

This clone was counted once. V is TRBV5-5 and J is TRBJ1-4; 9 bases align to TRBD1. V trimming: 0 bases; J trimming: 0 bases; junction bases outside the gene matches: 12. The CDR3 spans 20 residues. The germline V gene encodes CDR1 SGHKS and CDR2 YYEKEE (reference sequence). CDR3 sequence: CASSLGRSTGGEATNEKLFF. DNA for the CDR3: TGTGCCAGCAGCTTGGGCCGCTCGACAGGGGGAGAGGCAACTAATGAAAAACTGTTTTTT.

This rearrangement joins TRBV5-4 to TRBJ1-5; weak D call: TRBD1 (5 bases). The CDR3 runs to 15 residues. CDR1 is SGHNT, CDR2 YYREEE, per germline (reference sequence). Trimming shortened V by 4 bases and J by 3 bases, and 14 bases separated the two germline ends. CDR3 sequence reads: CASSPGLGDNQPQHF. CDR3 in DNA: TGTGCCAGCAGCCCAGGGTTAGGAGACAATCAGCCCCAGCATTTT.

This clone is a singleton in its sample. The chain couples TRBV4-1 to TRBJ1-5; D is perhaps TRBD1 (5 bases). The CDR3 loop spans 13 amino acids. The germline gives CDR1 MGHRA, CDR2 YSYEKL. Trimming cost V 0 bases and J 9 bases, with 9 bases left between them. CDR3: CASSQEGGTPQHF. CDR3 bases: TGCGCCAGCAGCCAAGAGGGGGGAACGCCCCAGCATTTT.

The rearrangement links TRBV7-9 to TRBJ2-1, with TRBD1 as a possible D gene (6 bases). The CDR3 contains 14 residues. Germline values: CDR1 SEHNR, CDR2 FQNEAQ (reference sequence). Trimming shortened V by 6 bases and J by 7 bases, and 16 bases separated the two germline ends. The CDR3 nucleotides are TGTGCCAGCAGTGGACAGAGAAGATCGAATGAGCAGTTCTTC. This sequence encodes CASSGQRRSNEQFF.

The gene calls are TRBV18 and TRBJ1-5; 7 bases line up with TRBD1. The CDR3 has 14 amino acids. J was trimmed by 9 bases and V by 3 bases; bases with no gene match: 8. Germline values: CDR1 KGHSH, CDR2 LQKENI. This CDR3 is CASSPDRAVLPQHF. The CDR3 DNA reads TGTGCCAGCTCACCCGACAGGGCGGTGTTGCCCCAGCATTTT.

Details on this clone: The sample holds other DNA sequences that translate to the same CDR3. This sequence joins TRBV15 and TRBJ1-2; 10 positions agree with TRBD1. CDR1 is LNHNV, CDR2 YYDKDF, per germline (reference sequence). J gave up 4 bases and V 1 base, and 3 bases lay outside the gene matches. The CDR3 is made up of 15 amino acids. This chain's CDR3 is CATSRGDRGAYGYTF. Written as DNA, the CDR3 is TGTGCCACCAGCAGAGGGGACAGGGGAGCCTATGGCTACACCTTC.

CDR3: CAWSVLAGQFF. Here the CDR3 DNA reads TGTGCCTGGAGTGTACTGGCAGGACAGTTCTTC. The chain combines TRBV30 with TRBJ2-1, with D unclear. The CDR3 loop spans 11 amino acids. Germline CDR1 reads GTSNPN; CDR2 reads SVGIG (reference sequence). Trimming pared 0 bases from V and 13 bases from J, leaving 10 bases between.

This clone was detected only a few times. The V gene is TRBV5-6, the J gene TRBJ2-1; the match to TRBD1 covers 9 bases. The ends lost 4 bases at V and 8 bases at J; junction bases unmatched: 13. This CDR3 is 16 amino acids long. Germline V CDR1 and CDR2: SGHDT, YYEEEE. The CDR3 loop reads CASSPTGGGLGHEQFF. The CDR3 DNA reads TGTGCCAGCAGCCCTACAGGGGGCGGCTTAGGGCATGAGCAGTTCTTC.

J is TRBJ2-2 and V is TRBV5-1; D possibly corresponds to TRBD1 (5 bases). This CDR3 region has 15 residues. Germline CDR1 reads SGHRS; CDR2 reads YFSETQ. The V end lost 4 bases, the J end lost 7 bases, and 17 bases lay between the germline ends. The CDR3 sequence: CASSANPQGVGELFF. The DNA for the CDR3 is TGCGCCAGCAGCGCAAACCCCCAGGGTGTCGGGGAGCTGTTTTTT.

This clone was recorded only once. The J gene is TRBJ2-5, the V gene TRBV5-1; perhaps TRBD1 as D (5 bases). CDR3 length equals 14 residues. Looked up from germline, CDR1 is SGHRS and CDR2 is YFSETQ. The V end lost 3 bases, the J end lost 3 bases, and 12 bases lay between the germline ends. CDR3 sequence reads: CASSSNRWKETQYF. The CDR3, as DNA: TGCGCCAGCAGCTCAAACAGGTGGAAAGAGACCCAGTACTTC.

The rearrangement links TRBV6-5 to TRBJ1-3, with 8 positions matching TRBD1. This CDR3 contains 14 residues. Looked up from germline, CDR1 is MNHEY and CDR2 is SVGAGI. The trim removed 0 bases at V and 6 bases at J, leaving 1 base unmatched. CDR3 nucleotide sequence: TGTGCCAGCAGTTACTCGACAGGGGAAAACACCATATATTTT. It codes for CASSYSTGENTIYF.

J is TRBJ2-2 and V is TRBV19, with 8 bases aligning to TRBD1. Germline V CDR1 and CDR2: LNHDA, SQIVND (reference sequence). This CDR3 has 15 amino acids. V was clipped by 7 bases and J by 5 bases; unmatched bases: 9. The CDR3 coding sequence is TGTGCCAGTACCCAGTTGGACAGGGAAACCGGGGAGCTGTTTTTT. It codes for CASTQLDRETGELFF.

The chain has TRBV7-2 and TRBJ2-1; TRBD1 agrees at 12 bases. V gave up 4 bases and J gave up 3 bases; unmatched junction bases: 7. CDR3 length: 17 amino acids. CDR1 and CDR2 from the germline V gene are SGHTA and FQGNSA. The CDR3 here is CASSSWDRGHIYNEQFF. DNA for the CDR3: TGTGCCAGCAGCTCTTGGGACAGGGGGCACATCTACAATGAGCAGTTCTTC.

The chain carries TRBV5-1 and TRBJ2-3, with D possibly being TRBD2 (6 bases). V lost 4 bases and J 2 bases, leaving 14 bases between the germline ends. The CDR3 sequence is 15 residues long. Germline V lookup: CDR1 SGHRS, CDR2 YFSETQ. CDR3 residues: CASSPRDLNTDTQYF. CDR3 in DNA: TGCGCCAGCAGCCCCCGGGACTTAAACACAGATACGCAGTATTTT.